This T cell receptor (beta chain) was sequenced for a study of control samples from healthy donors and cancer patients. Only in-frame clones appear in the TCRdb table, and some are missing; sequencing was by immunoSEQ multiplex PCR. The sample consists of 150,000 or so clones, 85% to 95% of them appearing once. The V gene end was trimmed by 5 bases and the J gene end by 2 bases; junction bases not matched to a gene: 9. In germline, CDR1 is SEHNR, CDR2 FQNEAQ (reference sequence). CDR3 length: 15 amino acids. This clone showed up just once. The chain links TRBV7-9 to TRBJ2-7, with 7 bases aligning to TRBD1. The TCR comes from a man aged 35 to 55 in good health. The sequencing input was blood. The CDR3 region is CASSPQQGKTYEQYF. For the CDR3, the DNA is TGTGCCAGCAGCCCCCAACAGGGGAAAACCTACGAGCAGTACTTC.